These 17 T cell receptor beta chains originate from one sample sequenced in a study of T-cell memory formation after mild COVID-19. Each CDR3 protein is one row after TCRdb ran MiXCR on the 5' RACE reads. Of 380,000 or so distinct CDR3 sequences in the sample, approximately 15% were seen once. The specimen was PBMCs or a T cell subset sorted from them (not recorded which). The receptors come from a man between 18 and 29 years old who had mild COVID-19 (a few samples of this study predate the infection). Cell type and time point are not known.

V and J are TRBV7-8 and TRBJ1-3; D ambiguous. The ends were cut back, 5 bases at V and 7 bases at J, with 15 bases in the middle. CDR3 length: 14 residues. Germline V CDR1 and CDR2: SGHVS, FQNEAQ. CDR3 nucleotide sequence: TGTGCCAGCAGCGAAGTGTCGGGGATCAACACCATATATTTT. Amino acid sequence: CASSEVSGINTIYF.

This clonotype was seen more than once but under ten times. The chain joins TRBV6-2 or TRBV6-3 to TRBJ2-5, with D perhaps being TRBD1 or TRBD2 (6 bases each). CDR3 size: 15 residues. CDR1 MNHEY and CDR2 SVGEGT come from the germline V gene. The V end was cut by 7 bases, the J end by 4 bases, with 19 bases between. CDR3: CASNRLQGGRETQYF. As DNA, the CDR3 is TGTGCCAGCAACCGACTCCAAGGGGGGAGAGAGACCCAGTACTTC.

The chain employs TRBV5-5 and TRBJ1-1; possible D gene TRBD1, 5 bases. In germline, CDR1 is SGHKS, CDR2 YYEKEE (reference sequence). This CDR3 contains 16 residues. Trimming took off 0 bases at V and 4 bases at J, with 16 bases between the two ends. For the CDR3, the DNA is TGTGCCAGCAGCTTGGAAGGGGAGGGGTCGGGCACTGAAGCTTTCTTT. It codes for CASSLEGEGSGTEAFF.

CDR3 amino acids: CATSRDLVLGSSGYTF. CDR3 DNA: TGTGCCACCAGCAGAGATTTAGTCTTAGGTTCCAGTGGCTACACCTTC. The genes are TRBV15 and TRBJ1-2; D unresolved. This CDR3 has 16 amino acids. The germline CDR1 and CDR2 sequences are LNHNV and YYDKDF (reference sequence). V lost 0 bases and J 7 bases, leaving 18 bases between the germline ends.

The chain joins TRBV5-1 to TRBJ2-3, with 9 bases matching TRBD2. Trimming at V came to 2 bases and at J to 0 bases, leaving 10 bases not matched to a gene. Germline V lookup: CDR1 SGHRS, CDR2 YFSETQ. This CDR3 has 18 amino acids. The CDR3 region is CASSLGAGGLTSTDTQYF. As DNA, the CDR3 is TGCGCCAGCAGCTTAGGAGCGGGGGGCCTGACTAGCACAGATACGCAGTATTTT.

This rearrangement joins TRBV4-2 to TRBJ2-7; D may be TRBD1 or TRBD2 (5 bases each). CDR1 and CDR2 (germline): LGHNA, YNFKEQ. The CDR3 covers 17 residues. Trimming stripped 0 bases from V and 5 bases from J, with 20 bases between. The CDR3 spells CASSQDRGPSGANEQYF. The CDR3 DNA reads as TGTGCCAGCAGCCAAGACCGTGGACCTTCCGGGGCAAACGAGCAGTACTTC.

V is TRBV5-5 and J is TRBJ2-5, with D hard to call. The V gene's germline CDR1 is SGHKS and CDR2 YYEKEE (reference sequence). V was trimmed by 3 bases and J by 7 bases, leaving 13 bases between them. This CDR3 region has 13 residues. The CDR3 loop reads CASSSAAQATQYF. DNA for the CDR3: TGTGCCAGCAGCTCGGCGGCGCAGGCGACCCAGTACTTC.

This clonotype was recorded many times. CDR3 nucleotide sequence: TGCGCCAGCAGTCAGGCGGGACAGCAGGTTAATTCACCCCTCCACTTT. Translation: CASSQAGQQVNSPLHF. The chain couples TRBV23-1 to TRBJ1-6; 7 bases map to TRBD1. TRBV23-1 is given ORF status, its function remaining uncertain. After removal of 3 bases from V and 6 bases from J, the junction contained 8 bases not matched to a gene. This CDR3 has 16 amino acids.

This clonotype was detected only a few times. This rearrangement joins TRBV24-1 to TRBJ1-5; the D gene is possibly TRBD1 (6 bases). The germline V gene has CDR1 KGHDR and CDR2 SFDVKD. V lost 3 bases to trimming and J lost 6 bases, with 14 bases between them. The CDR3 has 15 residues. Written as DNA, the CDR3 is TGTGCCACCAGTGATCGTCGGGCAGGGGCTCAGCCCCAGCATTTT. This gives the protein CATSDRRAGAQPQHF.

This chain links TRBV20-1 with TRBJ2-5; 13 bases fit TRBD2. Germline lookup yields CDR1 DFQATT and CDR2 SNEGSKA (reference sequence). The CDR3 length is 17 residues. The J segment lost 4 bases and the V segment lost 6 bases, leaving 14 bases of the junction unmatched. CDR3 sequence: CSATGLAGALERETQYF. The CDR3 DNA is TGCAGTGCAACTGGACTAGCGGGGGCCCTTGAGAGAGAGACCCAGTACTTC.

The rearrangement links TRBV5-6 to TRBJ1-6; TRBD1 aligns across 7 bases. The CDR3 totals 14 residues. Germline values: CDR1 SGHDT, CDR2 YYEEEE. Germline trimming cut 4 bases from V and 8 bases from J; bases unmatched to any gene: 6. CDR3 residues: CASSLNQGDSPLHF. DNA for the CDR3: TGTGCCAGCAGCCTAAATCAGGGGGATTCACCCCTCCACTTT.

This clonotype turned up a few times. The J gene is TRBJ1-5, the V gene TRBV4-2; 8 nucleotides line up with TRBD1. The J segment lost 2 bases and the V segment lost 1 base, leaving 7 bases of the junction unmatched. Germline V gives CDR1 LGHNA, CDR2 YNFKEQ. The CDR3 consists of 17 residues. Written as DNA, the CDR3 is TGTGCCAGCAGCCAAGCGCAGGGGGCAGCGGGCAATCAGCCCCAGCATTTT. Protein product: CASSQAQGAAGNQPQHF.

There are a few counts of this clonotype. CDR3 region: CASSRDRMNTGELFF. CDR3 bases: TGTGCCAGCAGTCGGGACAGAATGAACACCGGGGAGCTGTTTTTT. This chain connects TRBV7-9 to TRBJ2-2, with 7 bases aligning to TRBD1. The V gene end was trimmed by 6 bases and the J gene end by 1 base; junction bases not matched to a gene: 5. The CDR3 extends over 15 amino acids. Germline CDR1 SEHNR, CDR2 FQNEAQ (reference sequence). Together with reference TRBV7-9 and TRBJ2-2, the CDR3 gives the full variable domain: DTGVSQNPRHKITKRGQNVTFRCDPISEHNRLYWYRQTLGQGPEFLTYFQNEAQLEKSRLLSDRFSAERPKGSFSTLEIQRTEQGDSAMYLCASSRDRMNTGELFFGEGSRLTVL.

This clonotype was seen only a few times. The CDR3: CASSARTDQPQHF. DNA for the CDR3: TGTGCCAGCAGCGCTCGGACGGATCAGCCCCAGCATTTT. The V and J genes are TRBV2 and TRBJ1-5; D uncertain. V shed 6 bases and J shed 5 bases, with 11 bases lying between them. The CDR3 spans 13 residues. The germline gives CDR1 SNHLY, CDR2 FYNNEI.

The chain has TRBV20-1 and TRBJ2-7; D is possibly TRBD2 (6 bases). This CDR3 region has 11 residues. Per the germline V gene, CDR1 is DFQATT and CDR2 is SNEGSKA (reference sequence). Trimming took off 5 bases at V and 6 bases at J, with 11 bases between the two ends. The chain's CDR3 is CSALPEGEQYF. Here the CDR3 DNA reads TGCAGTGCTCTACCGGAGGGCGAGCAGTACTTC.

This clonotype was counted many times. This chain connects TRBV5-1 to TRBJ1-2; D is ambiguous. From germline, CDR1 is SGHRS and CDR2 YFSETQ. V was shortened by 2 bases and J by 6 bases, with 11 bases between the two germline ends. The CDR3 is made up of 13 amino acids. Written as DNA, the CDR3 is TGCGCCAGCAGCTTAGGTCTTGAGGATGGCTACACCTTC. Translation gives CASSLGLEDGYTF.

At least ten counts were recorded for this clonotype. The V gene is TRBV20-1, the J gene TRBJ2-1; unclear D gene. With 4 bases removed from V and 0 bases from J, the gap between germline ends came to 16 bases. Germline V gives CDR1 DFQATT, CDR2 SNEGSKA (reference sequence). The CDR3 runs to 16 residues. The CDR3 bases are TGCAGTGCTAACCCTCCTTCTTTGAGCTCCTACAATGAGCAGTTCTTC. Amino acid sequence: CSANPPSLSSYNEQFF.